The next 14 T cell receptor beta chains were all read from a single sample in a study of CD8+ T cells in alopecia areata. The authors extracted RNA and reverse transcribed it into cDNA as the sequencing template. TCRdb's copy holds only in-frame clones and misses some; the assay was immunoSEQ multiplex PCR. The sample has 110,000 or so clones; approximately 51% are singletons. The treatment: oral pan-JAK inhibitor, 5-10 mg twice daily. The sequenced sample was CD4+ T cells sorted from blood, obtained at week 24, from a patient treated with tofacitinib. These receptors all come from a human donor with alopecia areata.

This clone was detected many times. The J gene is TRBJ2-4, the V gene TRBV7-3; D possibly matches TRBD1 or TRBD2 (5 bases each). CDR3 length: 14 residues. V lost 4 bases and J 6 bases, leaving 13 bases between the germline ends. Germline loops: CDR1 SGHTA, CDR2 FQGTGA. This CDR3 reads CASSSSGPGNIQYF. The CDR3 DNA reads TGTGCCAGCAGCTCGTCGGGGCCGGGAAACATTCAGTACTTC.

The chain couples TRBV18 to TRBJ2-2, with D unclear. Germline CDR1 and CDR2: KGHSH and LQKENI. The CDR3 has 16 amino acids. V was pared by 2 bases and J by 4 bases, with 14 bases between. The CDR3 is CASSPSVQVGTGELFF. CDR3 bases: TGTGCCAGCTCACCATCCGTCCAGGTGGGCACCGGGGAGCTGTTTTTT.

CDR3: CASSQVRLAGGPGEQFF. The CDR3 DNA is TGCGCCAGCAGCCAAGTACGGCTAGCGGGGGGGCCCGGTGAGCAGTTCTTC. The chain combines TRBV4-1 with TRBJ2-1, with TRBD2 identical over 12 bases. CDR1 and CDR2 (germline): MGHRA, YSYEKL. Germline trimming cut 1 base from V and 9 bases from J; bases unmatched to any gene: 10. This CDR3 has 17 residues.

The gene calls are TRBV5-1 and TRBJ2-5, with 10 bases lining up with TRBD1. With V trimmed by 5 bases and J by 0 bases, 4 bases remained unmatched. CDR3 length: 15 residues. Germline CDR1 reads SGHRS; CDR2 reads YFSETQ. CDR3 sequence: CASSSGQGYQETQYF. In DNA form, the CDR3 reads TGCGCCAGCAGTTCGGGACAGGGGTACCAAGAGACCCAGTACTTC. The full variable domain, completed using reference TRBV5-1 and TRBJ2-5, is KAGVTQTPRYLIKTRGQQVTLSCSPISGHRSVSWYQQTPGQGLQFLFEYFSETQRNKGNFPGRFSGRQFSNSRSEMNVSTLELGDSALYLCASSSGQGYQETQYFGPGTRLLVL.

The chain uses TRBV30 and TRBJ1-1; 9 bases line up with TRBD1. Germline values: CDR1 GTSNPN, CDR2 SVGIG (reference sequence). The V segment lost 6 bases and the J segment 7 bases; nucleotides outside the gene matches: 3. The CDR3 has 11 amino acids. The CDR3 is CACSGQGEAFF. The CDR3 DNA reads TGTGCCTGCTCGGGACAGGGTGAAGCTTTCTTT.

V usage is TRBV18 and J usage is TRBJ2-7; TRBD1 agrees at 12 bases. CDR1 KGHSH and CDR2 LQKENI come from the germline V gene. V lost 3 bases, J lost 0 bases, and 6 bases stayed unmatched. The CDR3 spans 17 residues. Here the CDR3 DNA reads TGTGCCAGCTCACCTTTTCGGGACAGGGGGCGCTCCTACGAGCAGTACTTC. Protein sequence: CASSPFRDRGRSYEQYF.

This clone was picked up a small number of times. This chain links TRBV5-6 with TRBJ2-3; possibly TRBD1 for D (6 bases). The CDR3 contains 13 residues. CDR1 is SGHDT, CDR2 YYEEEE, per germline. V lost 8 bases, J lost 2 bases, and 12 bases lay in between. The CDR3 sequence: CASTGFVTDTQYF. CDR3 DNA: TGTGCCAGTACAGGGTTTGTCACAGATACGCAGTATTTT.

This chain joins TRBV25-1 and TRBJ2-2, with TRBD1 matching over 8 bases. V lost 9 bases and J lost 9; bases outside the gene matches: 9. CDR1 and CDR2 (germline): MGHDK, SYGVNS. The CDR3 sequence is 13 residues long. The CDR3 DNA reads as TGTGCCAGTGGGAACGGACAGGGTAGGGAGCTGTTTTTT. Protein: CASGNGQGRELFF.

The CDR3 spells CAWSVQGPGEKLFF. CDR3 DNA sequence: TGTGCCTGGAGTGTACAGGGACCGGGCGAAAAACTGTTTTTT. The gene calls are TRBV30 and TRBJ1-4, with D possibly matching TRBD1 (6 bases). In germline, CDR1 is GTSNPN, CDR2 SVGIG (reference sequence). V was pared by 0 bases and J by 8 bases, with 13 bases between. This CDR3 has 14 residues.

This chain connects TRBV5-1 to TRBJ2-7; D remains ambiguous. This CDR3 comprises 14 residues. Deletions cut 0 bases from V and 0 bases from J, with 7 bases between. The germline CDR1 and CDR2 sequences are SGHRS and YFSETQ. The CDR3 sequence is CASSLEQPSYEQYF. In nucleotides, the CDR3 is TGCGCCAGCAGCTTGGAACAGCCCTCCTACGAGCAGTACTTC.

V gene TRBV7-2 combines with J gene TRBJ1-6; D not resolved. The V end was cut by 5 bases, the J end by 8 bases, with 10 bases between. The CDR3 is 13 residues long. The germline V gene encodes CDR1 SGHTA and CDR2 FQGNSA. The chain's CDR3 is CASSPRRDSPLHF. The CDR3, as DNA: TGTGCCAGCAGCCCCCGGAGGGATTCACCCCTCCACTTT.

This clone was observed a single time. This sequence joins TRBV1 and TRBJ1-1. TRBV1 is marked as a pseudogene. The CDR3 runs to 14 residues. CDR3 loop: CTSSERGRDTEAFF. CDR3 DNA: TGCACCAGCAGCGAACGGGGACGGGACACTGAAGCTTTCTTT.

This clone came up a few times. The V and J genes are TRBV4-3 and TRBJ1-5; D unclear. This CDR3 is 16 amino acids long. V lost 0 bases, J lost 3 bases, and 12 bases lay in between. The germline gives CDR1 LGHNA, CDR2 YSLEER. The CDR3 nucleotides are TGCGCCAGCAGCCAAGATGTCCAGAATCCCAATCAGCCCCAGCATTTT. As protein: CASSQDVQNPNQPQHF.

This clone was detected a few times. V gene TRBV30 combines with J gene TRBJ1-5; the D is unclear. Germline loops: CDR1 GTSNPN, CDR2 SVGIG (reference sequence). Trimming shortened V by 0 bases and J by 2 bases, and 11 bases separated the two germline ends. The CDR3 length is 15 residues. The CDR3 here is CAWSVRGGGNQPQHF. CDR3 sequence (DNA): TGTGCCTGGAGTGTACGGGGTGGCGGCAATCAGCCCCAGCATTTT.